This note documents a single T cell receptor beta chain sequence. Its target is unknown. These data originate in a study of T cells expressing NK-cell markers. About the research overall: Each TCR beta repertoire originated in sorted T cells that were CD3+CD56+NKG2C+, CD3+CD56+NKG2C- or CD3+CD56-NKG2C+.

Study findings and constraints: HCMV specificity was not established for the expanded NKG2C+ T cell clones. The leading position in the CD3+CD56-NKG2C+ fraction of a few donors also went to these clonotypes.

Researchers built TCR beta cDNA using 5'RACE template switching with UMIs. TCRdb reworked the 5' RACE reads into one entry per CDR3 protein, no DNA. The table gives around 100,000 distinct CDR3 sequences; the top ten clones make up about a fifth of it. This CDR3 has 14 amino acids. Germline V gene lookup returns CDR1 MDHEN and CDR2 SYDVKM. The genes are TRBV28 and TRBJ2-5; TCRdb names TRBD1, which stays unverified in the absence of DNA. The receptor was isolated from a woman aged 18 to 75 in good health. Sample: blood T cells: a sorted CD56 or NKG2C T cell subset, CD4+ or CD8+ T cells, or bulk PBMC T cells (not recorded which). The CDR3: CASRSETGRETQYF.